This T cell receptor (beta chain) was captured by sequencing in a study of blood T cell repertoires in COVID-19 (dated by TCRdb to 2020 to 2021). Broadly, across the study: Samples covering the acute and convalescent phases of COVID-19 were provided by collaborators in the United States, Italy and Spain. The prospective study material was composed of cDNA or gDNA derived from T cells, B-cell-depleted T cells, or PBMCs. Subjects who had been exposed to COVID-19, were actively infected with it, or had recovered from it provided the deeply sampled blood TCRbeta repertoires that made up the dataset. A freely available public database, intended as a resource for researchers studying the immune response to SARS-CoV-2, is where the repertoires were released. The samples were drawn from two sources: the first 160 participants of the ongoing ImmuneRACE study, and over 950 subjects contributed by 6 global collaborators. Nearly every sample came with metadata listing a de-identified subject ID, COVID-19 status, age in years and sex. Where available, HLA class I and class II types were obtained from metadata supplied by the sample provider rather than from assay-based typing.

The immunoSEQ Assay, a bias-controlled multiplex PCR, was used to amplify TCRbeta CDR3 regions from genomic DNA. Processing in the source paper ran as follows. Within the assay, amplification of reference gene primers was used to estimate how many nucleated cells each sample contained. To quantify the absolute abundance of each unique TCRbeta CDR3 rearrangement, sequence reads were collapsed and filtered. For each sample, productive Simpson clonality was calculated as the square root of Simpson's diversity index across productive rearrangements. TCRdb carries this immuneACCESS record with in-frame sequences only. Its versions omit some clonotypes, under half of them owing to an unresolved V gene in the studies checked, with the rest unexplained. D and trimming come from the DNA, and the V and J calls and clone size come from that table. The sample contains roughly 330,000 clones, roughly nine tenths of them found a single time. Of the sample, roughly 6.5% falls within the top ten clones.

As for this clone: The target of this receptor is not known. Per-base qualities were not stored, and no clone one base away is much larger.

Trimming costs V 1 base and J 0 bases, and their ends lie 7 bases apart. The cysteine opens and the phenylalanine closes a CDR3 of 15 amino acids. Kept here is only the CDR3 DNA, which spans 45 bases and is read in frame from base 1. According to the germline V gene (reference sequence), CDR1 reads MNHEY and CDR2 reads SMNVEV. A second Seattle source provided samples from volunteer blood donors who had recovered from COVID-19. The collaborating institutions used their own protocols to collect whole blood in K2EDTA tubes. For TCRbeta analysis, collaborators shipped samples as frozen whole blood, isolated PBMCs, or DNA extracted from either of those sample types. Points the paper makes about the study in general: The quantity of clinical and demographic metadata differed by source and by participant and was supplied without curation.

The sample taken for sequencing was peripheral blood. The receptor was isolated from a man aged 18 to 29 who had recovered from COVID-19. The chain was built from TRBV27 and TRBJ1-5; the D region possibly corresponds to TRBD1 (5 bases align). The CDR3: CASSLLGLSNQPQHF. The nucleotides read TGTGCCAGCAGTTTATTGGGGCTTAGCAATCAGCCCCAGCATTTT.